Reported below is one T cell receptor (beta chain). The CDR3 has 16 residues. V was shortened by 1 base and J by 1 base, with 13 bases between the two germline ends. CDR1 and CDR2 from the germline V gene are SGHAT and FQNNGV. The sample comes from a study of blood T cell repertoires in COVID-19. The method was immunoSEQ multiplex PCR; TCRdb's version includes in-frame clones alone and lacks a portion of them. The repertoire holds about 200,000 clones, with around nine tenths as singletons. The chain has TRBV11-2 and TRBJ2-5; D is possibly TRBD1 (5 bases). Specimen: peripheral blood. This TCR derives from a man aged 50 to 60 with COVID-19, enrolled during active disease. CDR3 sequence: CASSLVSGQSQETQYF. The CDR3 DNA is TGTGCCAGCAGCTTAGTTTCAGGGCAGTCCCAAGAGACCCAGTACTTC.